One and the same sample provided the 9 T cell receptor beta chains below, sequenced in a study of T cell responses to AZD1222 COVID-19 vaccine. Some clones are missing from TCRdb's copy, which holds only in-frame ones; the method was immunoSEQ multiplex PCR. The sample has roughly 150,000 clones; 91% are singletons. The sample here was peripheral blood, taken on day 0 of AZD1222 vaccination. These receptors were obtained from an adult in good health.

The chain couples TRBV6-5 to TRBJ1-6; D is uncertain. CDR1 is MNHEY and CDR2 is SVGAGI in the germline V gene. Deletions cut 5 bases from V and 12 bases from J, with 20 bases between. This CDR3 is 15 amino acids long. The CDR3 DNA reads as TGTGCCAGCAGTCTTTCGATAGGTAGTGCGGAACCCCTCCACTTT. Protein sequence: CASSLSIGSAEPLHF.

J is TRBJ2-1 and V is TRBV29-1; the match to TRBD2 covers 8 bases. Germline loops: CDR1 SQVTM, CDR2 ANQGSEA. The junction had 10 bases not matched to a gene; V was cut back by 2 bases and J by 10 bases. The CDR3 loop spans 14 amino acids. DNA of the CDR3: TGCAGCGTTGAATTCCAGCGGGAGAGTTGGGAGCAGTTCTTC. Encoded protein: CSVEFQRESWEQFF.

This clone was observed a handful of times. The CDR3 nucleotides are TGTGCCAGTACCAGGACAGGGGATGCGGGTCAGCCCCAGCATTTT. Translation gives CASTRTGDAGQPQHF. This chain joins TRBV19 and TRBJ1-5, with 9 positions matching TRBD1. The J segment lost 6 bases and the V segment lost 7 bases, leaving 10 bases of the junction unmatched. Germline values: CDR1 LNHDA, CDR2 SQIVND (reference sequence). The CDR3 extends over 15 amino acids.

The chain carries TRBV28 and TRBJ1-4; 7 bases line up with TRBD1. The CDR3 runs 16 residues. Trimming cost V 4 bases and J 4 bases; bases outside gene matches: 9. The germline CDR1 and CDR2 sequences are MDHEN and SYDVKM. In DNA form, the CDR3 reads TGTGCCAGCAGTTCGGACGGGGGACAGTATAATGAAAAACTGTTTTTT. It is translated as CASSSDGGQYNEKLFF.

This chain links TRBV27 with TRBJ2-1; maybe TRBD2 (6 bases). CDR1 MNHEY and CDR2 SMNVEV come from the germline V gene (reference sequence). The CDR3 extends over 17 amino acids. Between the trimmed V and J ends, which lost 4 bases and 1 base, there was a span of 17 bases. The CDR3, as DNA: TGTGCCAGCAGTTCACCTTCAGGGACTCCTTCCTACAATGAGCAGTTCTTC. Protein sequence: CASSSPSGTPSYNEQFF.

This rearrangement joins TRBV29-1 to TRBJ2-1, with 10 nucleotides matching TRBD1. The CDR3 length is 15 residues. The germline V gene encodes CDR1 SQVTM and CDR2 ANQGSEA. J lost 3 bases, V lost 6 bases, and 8 bases had no gene match. The CDR3 spells CSVESGTGVYNEQFF. The CDR3 nucleotides are TGCAGCGTCGAATCCGGGACAGGGGTCTACAATGAGCAGTTCTTC.

V and J are TRBV15 and TRBJ1-2, with 10 bases matching TRBD1. The CDR3 runs 15 residues. V trimming: 5 bases; J trimming: 7 bases; junction bases outside the gene matches: 10. Germline CDR1 and CDR2: LNHNV and YYDKDF (reference sequence). The CDR3 here is CATSRPTGGYTGYTF. The CDR3 region has the DNA TGTGCCACCAGCCGCCCGACAGGGGGCTATACTGGCTACACCTTC.

The chain couples TRBV27 to TRBJ2-3, with D perhaps assigned TRBD1 or TRBD2 (5 bases each). This CDR3 has 14 amino acids. Germline CDR1 MNHEY, CDR2 SMNVEV (reference sequence). V lost 7 bases and J lost 4, with 15 bases in between. The CDR3 reads CASKVGELADTQYF. CDR3 DNA: TGTGCCAGCAAAGTAGGGGAGTTAGCAGATACGCAGTATTTT.

The rearrangement uses TRBV18 and TRBJ2-2, with D possibly TRBD1 on 6 matching bases. CDR3 length equals 15 residues. Germline CDR1 is KGHSH and CDR2 is LQKENI. Trimming took 3 bases from V and 1 from J, leaving 9 bases between them. CDR3 region: CASSPTGQNTGELFF. The DNA for the CDR3 is TGTGCCAGCTCACCGACGGGACAGAACACCGGGGAGCTGTTTTTT.